This T cell receptor (beta chain) was retrieved from a study of technical replicates of blood from several donors. Using immunoSEQ multiplex PCR, the repertoire was profiled, and TCRdb retains in-frame clones only, with some absent. The sample records around 77,000 clones, roughly 89% being singletons. The trim removed 0 bases at V and 7 bases at J, leaving 14 bases unmatched. The CDR3 is 17 residues long. Germline V gene lookup returns CDR1 LGHNA and CDR2 YSLEER. The sequenced sample was T cells isolated from PBMCs. The chain employs TRBV4-3 and TRBJ2-7, with 8 bases lining up with TRBD2. This TCR came from a human donor in good health. The CDR3 DNA is TGCGCCAGCAGCCAAGATTTAGCTTCTGCGGGAGGTAGAGAGCAGTACTTC. Translating it yields CASSQDLASAGGREQYF.